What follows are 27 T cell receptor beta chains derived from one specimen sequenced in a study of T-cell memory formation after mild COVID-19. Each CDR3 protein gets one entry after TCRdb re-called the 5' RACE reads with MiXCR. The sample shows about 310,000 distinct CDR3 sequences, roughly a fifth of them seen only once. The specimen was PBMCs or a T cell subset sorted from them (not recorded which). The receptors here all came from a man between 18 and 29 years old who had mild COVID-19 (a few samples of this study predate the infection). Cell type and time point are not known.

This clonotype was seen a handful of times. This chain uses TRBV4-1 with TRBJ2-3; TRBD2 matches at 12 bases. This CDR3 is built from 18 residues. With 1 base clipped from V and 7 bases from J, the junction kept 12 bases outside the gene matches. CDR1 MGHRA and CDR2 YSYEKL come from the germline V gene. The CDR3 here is CASSQGPPPTSGGHTQYF. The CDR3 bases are TGCGCCAGCAGCCAAGGGCCCCCCCCGACTAGCGGGGGCCATACGCAGTATTTT.

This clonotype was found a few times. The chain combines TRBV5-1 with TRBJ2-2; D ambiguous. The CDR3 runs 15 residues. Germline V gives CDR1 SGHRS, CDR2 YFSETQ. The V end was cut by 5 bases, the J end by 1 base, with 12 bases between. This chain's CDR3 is CASRQRTGNTGELFF. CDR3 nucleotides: TGCGCCAGCAGACAAAGGACGGGGAACACCGGGGAGCTGTTTTTT.

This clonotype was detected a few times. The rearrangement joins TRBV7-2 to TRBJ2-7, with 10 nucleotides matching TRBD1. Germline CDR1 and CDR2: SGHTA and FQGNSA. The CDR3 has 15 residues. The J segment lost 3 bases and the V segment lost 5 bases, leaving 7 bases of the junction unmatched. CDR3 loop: CASSIQGQGIYEQYV. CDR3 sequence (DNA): TGTGCCAGCAGCATACAGGGACAGGGGATCTACGAGCAGTACGTC.

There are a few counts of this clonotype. The CDR3 loop is CASSEFGRETQYF. CDR3 bases: TGTGCCAGCAGTGAATTCGGCCGGGAGACCCAGTACTTC. The chain recombines TRBV25-1 with TRBJ2-5; the D is unclear. V lost 1 base to trimming and J lost 5 bases, with 8 bases between them. The V gene's germline CDR1 is MGHDK and CDR2 SYGVNS. This CDR3 is 13 amino acids long.

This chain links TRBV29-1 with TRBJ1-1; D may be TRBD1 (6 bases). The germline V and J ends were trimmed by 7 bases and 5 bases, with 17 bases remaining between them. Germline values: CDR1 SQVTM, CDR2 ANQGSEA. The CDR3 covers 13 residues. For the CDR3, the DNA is TGCAGCGCCGGGGGGACATATGTGACTGAAGCTTTCTTT. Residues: CSAGGTYVTEAFF.

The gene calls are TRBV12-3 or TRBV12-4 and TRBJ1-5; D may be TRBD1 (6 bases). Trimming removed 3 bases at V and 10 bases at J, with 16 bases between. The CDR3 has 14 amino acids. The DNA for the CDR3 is TGTGCCAGCAGTTTTGGCCAGGGGTTTAAACCCCAGCATTTT. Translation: CASSFGQGFKPQHF.

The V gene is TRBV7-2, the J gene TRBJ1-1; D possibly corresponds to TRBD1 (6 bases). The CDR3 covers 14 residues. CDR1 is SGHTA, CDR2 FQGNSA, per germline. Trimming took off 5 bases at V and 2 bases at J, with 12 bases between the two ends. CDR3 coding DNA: TGTGCCAGCAGCGGAAAGGGGGGTAACACTGAAGCTTTCTTT. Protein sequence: CASSGKGGNTEAFF.

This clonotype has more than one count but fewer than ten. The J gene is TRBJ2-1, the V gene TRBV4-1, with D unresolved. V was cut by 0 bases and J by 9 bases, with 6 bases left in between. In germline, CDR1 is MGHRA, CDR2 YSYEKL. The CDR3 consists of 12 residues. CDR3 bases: TGCGCCAGCAGCCAAGATCCGGGTGAGCAGTTCTTC. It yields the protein CASSQDPGEQFF.

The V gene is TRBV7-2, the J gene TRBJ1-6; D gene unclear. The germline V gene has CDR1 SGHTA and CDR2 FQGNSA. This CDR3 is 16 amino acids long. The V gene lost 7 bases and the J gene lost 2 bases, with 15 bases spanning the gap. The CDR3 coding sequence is TGTGCCAGCACCGGGTCAGGTGCAACCTATAATTCACCCCTCCACTTT. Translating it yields CASTGSGATYNSPLHF.

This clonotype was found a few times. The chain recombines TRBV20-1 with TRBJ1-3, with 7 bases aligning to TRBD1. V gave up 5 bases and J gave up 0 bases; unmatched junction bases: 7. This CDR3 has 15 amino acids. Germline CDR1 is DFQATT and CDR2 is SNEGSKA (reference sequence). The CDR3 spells CSAPWTGSSGNTIYF. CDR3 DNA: TGCAGTGCTCCCTGGACAGGTTCCTCTGGAAACACCATATATTTT.

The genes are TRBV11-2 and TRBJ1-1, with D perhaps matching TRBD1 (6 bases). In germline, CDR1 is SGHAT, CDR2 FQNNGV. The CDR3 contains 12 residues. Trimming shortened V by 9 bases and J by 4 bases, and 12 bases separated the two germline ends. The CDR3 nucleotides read TGTGCCAGTTACGGGGGGGCCACTGAAGCTTTCTTT. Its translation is CASYGGATEAFF.

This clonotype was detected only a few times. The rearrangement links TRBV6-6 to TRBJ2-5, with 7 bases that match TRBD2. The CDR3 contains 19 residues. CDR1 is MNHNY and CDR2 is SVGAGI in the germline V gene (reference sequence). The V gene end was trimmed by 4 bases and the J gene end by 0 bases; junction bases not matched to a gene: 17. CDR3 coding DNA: TGTGCCAGCAGTTCCCCCCCCGGCGCGGGGGTGGGGTACCAAGAGACCCAGTACTTC. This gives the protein CASSSPPGAGVGYQETQYF.

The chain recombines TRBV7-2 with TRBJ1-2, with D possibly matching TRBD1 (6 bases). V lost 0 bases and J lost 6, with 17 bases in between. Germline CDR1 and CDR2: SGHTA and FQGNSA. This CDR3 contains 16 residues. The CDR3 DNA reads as TGTGCCAGCAGCTTAGCGCGAGGGGGGCGCATGCATGGCTACACCTTC. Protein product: CASSLARGGRMHGYTF.

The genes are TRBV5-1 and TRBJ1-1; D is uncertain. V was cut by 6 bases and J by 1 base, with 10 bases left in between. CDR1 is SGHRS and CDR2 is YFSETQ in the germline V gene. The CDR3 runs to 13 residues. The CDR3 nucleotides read TGCGCCAGCACGGGCAGTCCGAACACTGAAGCTTTCTTT. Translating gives CASTGSPNTEAFF.

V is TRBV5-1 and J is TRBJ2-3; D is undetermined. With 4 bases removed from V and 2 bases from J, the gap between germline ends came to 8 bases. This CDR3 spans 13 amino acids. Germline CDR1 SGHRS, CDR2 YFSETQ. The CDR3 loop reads CASSDTPTDTQYF. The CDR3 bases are TGCGCCAGCAGCGATACTCCCACAGATACGCAGTATTTT.

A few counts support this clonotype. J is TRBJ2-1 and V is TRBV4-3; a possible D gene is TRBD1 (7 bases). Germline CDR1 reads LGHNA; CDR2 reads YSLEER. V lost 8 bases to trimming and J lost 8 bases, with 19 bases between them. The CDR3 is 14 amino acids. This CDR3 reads CASDPFRGADEQFF. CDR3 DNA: TGCGCCAGCGACCCCTTCAGGGGGGCCGATGAGCAGTTCTTC.

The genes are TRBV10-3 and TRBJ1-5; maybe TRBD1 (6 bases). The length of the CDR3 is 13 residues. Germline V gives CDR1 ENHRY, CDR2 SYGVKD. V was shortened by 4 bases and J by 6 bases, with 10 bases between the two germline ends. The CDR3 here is CAISGGRGQPQHF. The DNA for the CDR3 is TGTGCCATCAGTGGGGGGCGCGGTCAGCCCCAGCATTTT.

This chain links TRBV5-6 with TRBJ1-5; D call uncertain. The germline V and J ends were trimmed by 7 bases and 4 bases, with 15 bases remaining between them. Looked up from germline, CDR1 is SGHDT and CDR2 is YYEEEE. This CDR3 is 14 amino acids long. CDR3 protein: CASGRIGGNQPQHF. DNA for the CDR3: TGTGCCAGCGGCCGGATAGGCGGGAATCAGCCCCAGCATTTT. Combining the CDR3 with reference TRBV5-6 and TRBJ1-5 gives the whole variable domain DAGVTQSPTHLIKTRGQQVTLRCSPKSGHDTVSWYQQALGQGPQFIFQYYEEEERQRGNFPDRFSGHQFPNYSSELNVNALLLGDSALYLCASGRIGGNQPQHFGDGTRLSIL.

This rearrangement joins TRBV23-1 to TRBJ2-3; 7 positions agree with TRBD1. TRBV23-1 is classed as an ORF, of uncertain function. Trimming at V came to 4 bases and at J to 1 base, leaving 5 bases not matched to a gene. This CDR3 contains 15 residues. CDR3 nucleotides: TGCGCCAGCAGTCCTCGGGACAGCGGCACAGATACGCAGTATTTT. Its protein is CASSPRDSGTDTQYF.

The CDR3: CASSPRWNTGELFF. Written as DNA, the CDR3 is TGCGCCAGCAGCCCCCGCTGGAACACCGGGGAGCTGTTTTTT. The genes are TRBV5-1 and TRBJ2-2; D gene uncertain. The CDR3 has 14 residues. V was trimmed by 4 bases and J by 1 base, leaving 8 bases between them. Looked up from germline, CDR1 is SGHRS and CDR2 is YFSETQ.

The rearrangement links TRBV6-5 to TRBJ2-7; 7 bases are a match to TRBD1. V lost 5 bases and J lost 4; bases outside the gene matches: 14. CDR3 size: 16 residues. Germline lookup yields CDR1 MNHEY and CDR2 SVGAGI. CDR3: CASSPAGGPGGYEQYF. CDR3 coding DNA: TGTGCCAGCAGTCCGGCCGGCGGACCAGGGGGATACGAGCAGTACTTC.

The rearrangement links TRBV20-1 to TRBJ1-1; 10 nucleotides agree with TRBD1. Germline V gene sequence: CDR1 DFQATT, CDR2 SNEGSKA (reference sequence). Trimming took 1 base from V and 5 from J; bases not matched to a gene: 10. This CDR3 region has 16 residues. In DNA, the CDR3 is TGCAGTGCTAGAGGCCAAACCGGGACAGGGGAAACTGAAGCTTTCTTT. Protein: CSARGQTGTGETEAFF.

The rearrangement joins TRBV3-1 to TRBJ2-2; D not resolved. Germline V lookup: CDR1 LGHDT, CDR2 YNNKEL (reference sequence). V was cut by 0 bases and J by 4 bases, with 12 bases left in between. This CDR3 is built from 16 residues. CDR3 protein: CASSQEGAQGTGELFF. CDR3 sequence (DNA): TGTGCCAGCAGCCAAGAAGGTGCGCAAGGCACCGGGGAGCTGTTTTTT.

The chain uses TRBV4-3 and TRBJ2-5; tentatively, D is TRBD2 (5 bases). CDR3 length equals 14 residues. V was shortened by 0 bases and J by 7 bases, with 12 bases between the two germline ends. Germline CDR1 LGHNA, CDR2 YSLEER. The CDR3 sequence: CASSQDLAKGTQYF. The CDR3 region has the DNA TGCGCCAGCAGCCAAGATCTAGCAAAGGGGACCCAGTACTTC.

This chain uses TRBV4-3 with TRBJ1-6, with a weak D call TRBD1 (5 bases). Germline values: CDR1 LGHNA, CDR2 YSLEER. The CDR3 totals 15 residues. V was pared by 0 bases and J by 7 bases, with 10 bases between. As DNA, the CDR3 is TGCGCCAGCAGCCAAGAAAGGACACTAAATTCACCCCTCCACTTT. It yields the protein CASSQERTLNSPLHF.

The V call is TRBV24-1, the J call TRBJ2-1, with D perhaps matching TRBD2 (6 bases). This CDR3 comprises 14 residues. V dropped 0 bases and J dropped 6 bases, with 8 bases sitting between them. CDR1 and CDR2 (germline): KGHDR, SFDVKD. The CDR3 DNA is TGTGCCACCAGTGATTTGCGGGGGTCCAATGAGCAGTTCTTC. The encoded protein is CATSDLRGSNEQFF.

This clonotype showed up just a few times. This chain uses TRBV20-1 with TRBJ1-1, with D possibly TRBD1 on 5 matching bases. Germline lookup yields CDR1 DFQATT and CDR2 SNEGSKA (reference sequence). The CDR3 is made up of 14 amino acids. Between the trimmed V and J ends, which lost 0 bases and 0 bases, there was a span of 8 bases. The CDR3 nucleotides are TGCAGTGCTAGAGAGGAGGGGATGAACACTGAAGCTTTCTTT. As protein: CSAREEGMNTEAFF.